The clone carrying this T cell receptor (beta chain) was seen a few times. Germline V gene sequence: CDR1 MNHNS, CDR2 SASEGT. The CDR3 runs to 15 residues. The V and J ends lost 2 bases and 3 bases, in that order; junction bases with no gene match: 6. This sample is drawn from a study of blood T cell repertoires in COVID-19. The overall study: Sources were T cells, B-cell-depleted T cells, or PBMCs; the material itself was cDNA or gDNA.

The repertoire was sequenced with immunoSEQ multiplex PCR; TCRdb's copy has only in-frame clones and lacks some. The data hold some 150,000 clones, with roughly 82% observed a single time. The sequence was obtained from a woman aged 45 to 65 in a cohort sampled during active or convalescent COVID-19. Material for sequencing was peripheral blood. The chain couples TRBV6-1 to TRBJ2-7, with 8 bases matching TRBD1. CDR3 DNA: TGTGCCAGCAGTGAAATGGGACAGGACATCTACGAGCAGTACTTC. This codes for CASSEMGQDIYEQYF.